The 16 T cell receptor beta chains below come from one sample, sequenced in a study of T cells in Graves' hyperthyroidism and ophthalmopathy. Amplification of TCR beta CDR3 regions was performed using RNA transcripts as template. First-round RT-PCR of the TCR CDR3 relied on the HTBI primer set. Using its own MiXCR run on the multiplex PCR reads, TCRdb lists one record per CDR3 protein. The data contain approximately 600,000 distinct CDR3 sequences, 16% of them singletons. The sample was blood. The receptors were gathered from a woman aged 25-40 years with Graves' hyperthyroidism.

In its sample, this clonotype was seen many times. The V gene is TRBV28, the J gene TRBJ2-1; TRBD2 might be the D (6 bases). V lost 6 bases and J lost 0, with 12 bases in between. The CDR3 runs 15 residues. Germline V gene sequence: CDR1 MDHEN, CDR2 SYDVKM. The CDR3 protein is CASRPHGSSYNEQFF. Written as DNA, the CDR3 is TGTGCCAGCAGACCTCACGGGAGCTCCTACAATGAGCAGTTCTTC.

About this clonotype: One end of the junction fails to match germline, which may point to a read error. The chain recombines TRBV28 with TRBJ2-1; 9 bases match TRBD2. The germline V gene has CDR1 MDHEN and CDR2 SYDVKM. The CDR3 contains 17 residues. The CDR3 nucleotides are TGTGCCAGCAGTTTCGTCTATCTAGCGGGAAGAGACAATGCGCAGTTCTTC. The encoded protein is CASSFVYLAGRDNAQFF.

Many counts were recorded for this clonotype. The V call is TRBV2, the J call TRBJ1-5; D is perhaps TRBD1 (6 bases). Trimming stripped 6 bases from V and 7 bases from J, with 19 bases between. Germline CDR1 is SNHLY and CDR2 is FYNNEI. This CDR3 comprises 15 residues. The CDR3 protein is CASSRDIPDGQPQHF. The CDR3 coding sequence is TGTGCCAGCAGCAGGGACATTCCCGATGGACAGCCCCAGCATTTT.

This chain uses TRBV12-3 or TRBV12-4 with TRBJ1-6; 10 bases are shared with TRBD1. After removal of 1 base from V and 14 bases from J, the junction contained 5 bases not matched to a gene. This CDR3 has 14 residues. The CDR3 DNA follows: TGTGCCAGCAGTTTAGGGGACAGGGGATCGGCCCTCCACTTT. Translation: CASSLGDRGSALHF.

This clonotype turned up a few times. The chain links TRBV12-3 or TRBV12-4 to TRBJ2-7, with D possibly being TRBD2 (5 bases). V lost 3 bases to trimming and J lost 6 bases, with 12 bases between them. The CDR3 extends over 13 amino acids. CDR3 nucleotide sequence: TGTGCCAGCAGTTTGGGGAGTCTAAGCGAGCAGTACTTC. Translation gives CASSLGSLSEQYF.

CDR3 nucleotides: TGTGCCAGCGGACCCCAGGGAAATCAGCCCCAGCATTTT. As protein: CASGPQGNQPQHF. V usage is TRBV6-2 or TRBV6-3 and J usage is TRBJ1-5, with D tentatively TRBD1 (5 bases). V was cut by 8 bases and J by 4 bases, with 12 bases left in between. The CDR3 spans 13 residues. The germline CDR1 and CDR2 sequences are MNHEY and SVGEGT.

This chain joins TRBV7-9 and TRBJ2-2, with 7 positions matching TRBD1. The CDR3 runs to 16 residues. Germline V CDR1 and CDR2: SEHNR, FQNEAQ (reference sequence). With V trimmed by 5 bases and J by 0 bases, 6 bases remained unmatched. The CDR3 nucleotides are TGTGCCAGCAGCCGTGGACAGGATCCGAACACCGGGGAGCTGTTTTTT. This encodes CASSRGQDPNTGELFF.

The chain combines TRBV11-2 with TRBJ1-2; 7 nucleotides agree with TRBD1. The CDR3 is made up of 15 amino acids. The junction had 13 bases not matched to a gene; V was cut back by 10 bases and J by 2 bases. Germline V lookup: CDR1 SGHAT, CDR2 FQNNGV. In nucleotides, the CDR3 is TGTGCCACCTCACAGGGGCCCGGGGAAAACTATGGCTACACCTTC. The encoded protein is CATSQGPGENYGYTF.

CDR3 bases: TGTGCCAGCTCACCAATGGTAGGGAACCCCAACTATGGCTACACCTTC. Protein product: CASSPMVGNPNYGYTF. The chain recombines TRBV18 with TRBJ1-2; no clear D. From germline, CDR1 is KGHSH and CDR2 LQKENI. The CDR3 totals 16 residues. The V end lost 2 bases, the J end lost 2 bases, and 15 bases lay between the germline ends.

In its sample, this clonotype was seen many times. The chain has TRBV7-9 and TRBJ2-3; TRBD2 agrees at 11 bases. The CDR3 length is 17 residues. Trimming removed 5 bases from V and 0 bases from J; junction bases left unmatched: 7. Germline V CDR1 and CDR2: SEHNR, FQNEAQ (reference sequence). CDR3 bases: TGTGCCAGCAGCCCCGGGACTAGCGGTTCTAGCACAGATACGCAGTATTTT. Its protein product is CASSPGTSGSSTDTQYF.

This clonotype occurred many times. V gene TRBV2 combines with J gene TRBJ2-7; D is undetermined. V was pared by 1 base and J by 3 bases, with 10 bases between. Germline loops: CDR1 SNHLY, CDR2 FYNNEI. The CDR3 extends over 14 amino acids. CDR3 in amino acids: CASSEGSTGYEQYF. Written as DNA, the CDR3 is TGTGCCAGCAGTGAAGGGTCTACTGGCTACGAGCAGTACTTC. Supplemented by reference TRBV2 and TRBJ2-7, the full variable domain reads EPEVTQTPSHQVTQMGQEVILRCVPISNHLYFYWYRQILGQKVEFLVSFYNNEISEKSEIFDDQFSVERPDGSNFTLKIRSTKLEDSAMYFCASSEGSTGYEQYFGPGTRLTVT.

This clonotype was counted at least ten times. This chain links TRBV25-1 with TRBJ2-1, with 7 bases identical to TRBD2. CDR3 size: 16 residues. V dropped 5 bases and J dropped 0; count of bases not matched to a gene: 7. Germline V gives CDR1 MGHDK, CDR2 SYGVNS. CDR3 protein: CASSLPSGVSYNEQFF. CDR3 DNA: TGTGCCAGCAGTCTCCCTAGCGGTGTCTCCTACAATGAGCAGTTCTTC.

Concerning this clonotype: This may stem from a read error, because a much larger clone lies one nucleotide away. The genes are TRBV7-3 and TRBJ2-5; 14 bases line up with TRBD2. Germline V gives CDR1 SGHTA, CDR2 FQGTGA. This CDR3 spans 19 amino acids. CDR3 protein: CAGSERGTSGSPNGETQYF. CDR3 nucleotides: TGTGCCGGCAGCGAAAGGGGGACTAGCGGGAGTCCCAACGGCGAGACCCAGTACTTC.

Only a few counts were recorded for this clonotype. The V gene is TRBV5-1, the J gene TRBJ2-5, with 8 bases identical to TRBD2. Germline V gene lookup returns CDR1 SGHRS and CDR2 YFSETQ. With V trimmed by 0 bases and J by 5 bases, 9 bases remained unmatched. The CDR3 covers 16 residues. CDR3 loop: CASSLAGLGDGETQYF. DNA of the CDR3: TGCGCCAGCAGCTTGGCGGGACTAGGGGATGGCGAGACCCAGTACTTC.

This clonotype was counted ten times or more. This rearrangement joins TRBV6-1 to TRBJ2-1; no clear D gene. The CDR3 extends over 15 amino acids. The germline CDR1 and CDR2 sequences are MNHNS and SASEGT. V was cut by 6 bases and J by 0 bases, with 12 bases left in between. CDR3 nucleotide sequence: TGTGCCAGCAGACCTAATAGCCCCTCCTACAATGAGCAGTTCTTC. Translation gives CASRPNSPSYNEQFF.

This clonotype has just a few counts. CDR3 region: CATSDSRESGEQYF. For the CDR3, the DNA is TGTGCCACCAGTGATAGTCGGGAGTCAGGAGAGCAGTACTTC. The chain uses TRBV24-1 and TRBJ2-7; D might be TRBD2 (6 bases). Trimming took 3 bases from V and 7 from J, leaving 15 bases between them. Germline CDR1 KGHDR, CDR2 SFDVKD. This CDR3 is 14 amino acids long.